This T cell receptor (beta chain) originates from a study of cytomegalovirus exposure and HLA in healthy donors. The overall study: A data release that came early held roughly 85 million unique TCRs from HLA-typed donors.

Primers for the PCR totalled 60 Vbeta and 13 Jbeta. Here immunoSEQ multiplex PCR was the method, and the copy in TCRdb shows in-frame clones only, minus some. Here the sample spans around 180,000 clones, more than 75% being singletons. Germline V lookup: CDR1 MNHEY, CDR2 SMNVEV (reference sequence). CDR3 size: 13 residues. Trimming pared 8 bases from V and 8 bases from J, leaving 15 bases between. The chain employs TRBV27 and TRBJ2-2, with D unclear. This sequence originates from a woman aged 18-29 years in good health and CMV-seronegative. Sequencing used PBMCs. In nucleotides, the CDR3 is TGTGCCAGCCATTCCCCGAGGTCAGGGGAGCTGTTTTTT. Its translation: CASHSPRSGELFF.